The 21 T cell receptor beta chains below come from one sample, sequenced in a study of low-dose radiotherapy and immunotherapy resistance in tumors. Primers used for first-strand cDNA, a TRAV- and TRBV-specific set, covered both alpha and beta chains. A roughly 20-cycle PCR with a constant-region primer and V-primer adapter amplified TCRs. TCRdb independently ran MiXCR on the reads; one entry per CDR3 protein. The sample records 70,000 to 95,000 distinct CDR3 sequences, 15% to 20% being singletons. The time point denotes: before trial treatment. The specimen comprised PBMCs, sampled before treatment. These receptor sequences come from a male donor with prostate cancer.

This clonotype was picked up many times. The chain uses TRBV12-3 or TRBV12-4 and TRBJ2-2, with TRBD1 as a possible D gene (5 bases). This CDR3 contains 14 residues. V was trimmed by 5 bases and J by 3 bases, leaving 10 bases between them. The CDR3 DNA follows: TGTGCCAGCAGTATGACAGTGGACACCGGGGAGCTGTTTTTT. It yields the protein CASSMTVDTGELFF.

This clonotype was detected many times. The chain links TRBV7-2 to TRBJ1-1; D may be TRBD1 (5 bases). CDR1 and CDR2 from the germline V gene are SGHTA and FQGNSA. Trimming left V 5 bases short and J 5 bases short, with 12 bases between. This CDR3 region has 13 residues. CDR3 region: CASSRQGWTEAFF. The CDR3 DNA is TGTGCCAGCAGCCGTCAGGGTTGGACTGAAGCTTTCTTT.

The CDR3, as DNA: TGTGCTAGTGGTTTGCCAGCTCCAAATGAAAAACTGTTTTTT. This gives the protein CASGLPAPNEKLFF. This chain uses TRBV12-5 with TRBJ1-4; D uncertain. In germline, CDR1 is LGHNT, CDR2 FRNRAP. V was clipped by 2 bases and J by 5 bases, with 9 bases between them. This CDR3 is built from 14 residues.

The DNA of the CDR3 is TGCGCCAGCAGCGCTGATGGGGGGCCAATATCGACCTACGAGCAGTACTTC. The encoded protein is CASSADGGPISTYEQYF. This rearrangement joins TRBV4-1 to TRBJ2-7; D may match TRBD1 or TRBD2 (6 bases each). V was cut by 5 bases and J by 2 bases, with 22 bases left in between. Germline V gene data show CDR1 as MGHRA and CDR2 as YSYEKL. The CDR3 is 17 residues long.

This clonotype was observed many times. The genes are TRBV7-8 and TRBJ2-2; D remains ambiguous. V was trimmed by 4 bases and J by 7 bases, leaving 7 bases between them. This CDR3 contains 12 residues. The germline gives CDR1 SGHVS, CDR2 FQNEAQ. The CDR3 is CASSSEVGELFF. In DNA form, the CDR3 reads TGTGCCAGCAGCTCCGAGGTCGGGGAGCTGTTTTTT.

The chain employs TRBV6-1 and TRBJ1-6, with 8 bases lining up with TRBD1. The CDR3 is 18 residues long. V lost 5 bases to trimming and J lost 10 bases; unmatched junction nucleotides: 19. Germline lookup yields CDR1 MNHNS and CDR2 SASEGT. Here the CDR3 DNA reads TGTGCCAGCAGTCCAACTTCACCGGGACAGGCTGGTGGGTCACCCCTCCACTTT. It yields the protein CASSPTSPGQAGGSPLHF.

CDR3 sequence: CASMRWIRLHEQFF. The CDR3 nucleotides are TGTGCCAGCATGAGGTGGATTCGGCTCCATGAGCAGTTCTTC. The chain couples TRBV6-8 to TRBJ2-1; D is unclear. The CDR3 totals 14 residues. Trimming pared 7 bases from V and 8 bases from J, leaving 18 bases between. Germline V gene lookup returns CDR1 MNHGY and CDR2 SAAAGT.

A word on this clonotype: A far larger clone differs by one base, so this is likely a read error. V is TRBV11-2 and J is TRBJ2-1, with D tentatively TRBD2 (6 bases). The CDR3 totals 13 residues. CDR1 SGHAT and CDR2 FQNNGV come from the germline V gene. V dropped 6 bases and J dropped 10 bases, with 16 bases sitting between them. CDR3 sequence reads: CASSPPAGYEQFF. As DNA, the CDR3 is TGTGCCAGCAGTCCCCCGGCGGGGTACGAGCAGTTCTTC. Full variable domain (rest looked up from reference TRBV11-2 and TRBJ2-1): EAGVAQSPRYKIIEKRQSVAFWCNPISGHATLYWYQQILGQGPKLLIQFQNNGVVDDSQLPKDRFSAERLKGVDSTLKIQPAKLEDSAVYLCASSPPAGYEQFFGPGTRLTVL.

V is TRBV20-1 and J is TRBJ2-3, with 9 bases identical to TRBD2. The CDR3 is 15 residues long. After removal of 1 base from V and 8 bases from J, the junction contained 10 bases not matched to a gene. Per the germline V gene, CDR1 is DFQATT and CDR2 is SNEGSKA (reference sequence). Written as DNA, the CDR3 is TGCAGTGCTAGAGGGTCGGTAGCGGGGGAGGGTACGCAGTATTTT. Translation: CSARGSVAGEGTQYF.

V is TRBV9 and J is TRBJ1-1, with D unclear. The ends were cut back, 3 bases at V and 4 bases at J, with 10 bases in the middle. The CDR3 runs 13 residues. The germline V gene has CDR1 SGDLS and CDR2 YYNGEE. DNA of the CDR3: TGTGCCAGCAGCGGAACGGGGTCCACTGAAGCTTTCTTT. Translating it yields CASSGTGSTEAFF.

This clonotype was recorded at least ten times. This chain links TRBV29-1 with TRBJ2-1, with D maybe TRBD2 (7 bases). V lost 6 bases, J lost 2 bases, and 17 bases lay in between. CDR1 and CDR2 from the germline V gene are SQVTM and ANQGSEA. The CDR3 runs to 15 residues. The CDR3 sequence is CSVVSGEGAYNEQFF. The CDR3 DNA reads TGCAGCGTCGTTTCCGGGGAGGGGGCCTACAATGAGCAGTTCTTC.

This clonotype was detected ten times or more. The chain carries TRBV10-3 and TRBJ2-1; D is perhaps TRBD1 (6 bases). Trimming stripped 2 bases from V and 5 bases from J, with 13 bases between. CDR1 and CDR2 from the germline V gene are ENHRY and SYGVKD. This CDR3 has 15 residues. The CDR3 region is CAISEGQGFDNEQFF. Written as DNA, the CDR3 is TGTGCCATCAGTGAGGGGCAGGGGTTCGACAATGAGCAGTTCTTC.

Of note for this clonotype: Mismatch with germline at one junction end may stem from a read error. The V gene is TRBV6-6, the J gene TRBJ2-3, with D perhaps matching TRBD2 (6 bases). The CDR3 has 13 amino acids. The germline V gene has CDR1 MNHNY and CDR2 SVGAGI (reference sequence). CDR3 coding DNA: TGCGCCAGCGGGCCCTCACCCACAGATACGCAGTGTTTT. Translated, it gives CASGPSPTDTQCF.

Turning to this clonotype: A read error is the likely source, as a far larger clone sits one nucleotide away. This sequence joins TRBV6-2 or TRBV6-3 and TRBJ2-7, with a tentative D call TRBD2 (6 bases). From germline, CDR1 is MNHEY and CDR2 SVGEGT. Trimming left V 7 bases short and J 5 bases short, with 15 bases between. There are 13 residues in the CDR3. DNA for the CDR3: TGTGCCAGCACCCCGGGAGAAGAGGACGAGCAGTACTTC. As protein: CASTPGEEDEQYF.

This clonotype was detected many times. The chain has TRBV6-4 and TRBJ2-1; 8 nucleotides line up with TRBD2. The V segment lost 0 bases and the J segment 3 bases; nucleotides outside the gene matches: 4. This CDR3 spans 16 amino acids. In germline, CDR1 is MRHNA, CDR2 SNTAGT. DNA of the CDR3: TGTGCCAGCAGTGACTCTTTCGGGGGGGTCTACAATGAGCAGTTCTTC. Translation: CASSDSFGGVYNEQFF.

There are many counts of this clonotype. This sequence joins TRBV30 and TRBJ2-1, with 9 bases aligning to TRBD1. The CDR3 has 17 residues. V lost 4 bases, J lost 6 bases, and 16 bases stayed unmatched. CDR1 and CDR2 (germline): GTSNPN, SVGIG (reference sequence). The CDR3 loop is CAWTEPWGRTGVNEQFF. The CDR3 DNA reads as TGTGCCTGGACCGAGCCATGGGGGCGGACAGGGGTCAATGAGCAGTTCTTC.

This clonotype was counted many times. The V gene is TRBV7-6, the J gene TRBJ2-7; either TRBD1 or TRBD2 may supply D (6 bases each). The V end was cut by 1 base, the J end by 7 bases, with 20 bases between. This CDR3 is 16 amino acids long. In germline, CDR1 is SGHVS, CDR2 FNYEAQ. DNA of the CDR3: TGTGCCAGCAGCTTAGGGTCGGGACTCCTAGGGGGGGAGCAGTACTTC. Translated, it gives CASSLGSGLLGGEQYF.

This clonotype showed up many times. V and J are TRBV20-1 and TRBJ2-5; possible D gene TRBD1, 5 bases. The V end was cut by 3 bases, the J end by 5 bases, with 7 bases between. The CDR3 covers 11 residues. CDR1 is DFQATT, CDR2 SNEGSKA, per germline (reference sequence). CDR3 protein: CSASAGETQYF. CDR3 nucleotides: TGCAGTGCTAGCGCAGGGGAGACCCAGTACTTC.

This clonotype was recorded many times. The genes are TRBV19 and TRBJ2-1, with TRBD2 identical over 8 bases. This CDR3 contains 15 residues. The V segment lost 1 base and the J segment 8 bases; nucleotides outside the gene matches: 7. Germline V gene sequence: CDR1 LNHDA, CDR2 SQIVND (reference sequence). The CDR3 nucleotides read TGTGCCAGTAGTATAGTGGCGGGAGGCATGGATGAGCAGTTCTTC. It encodes CASSIVAGGMDEQFF.

This clonotype was picked up many times. The chain combines TRBV19 with TRBJ2-7; 8 bases map to TRBD1. With V trimmed by 5 bases and J by 6 bases, 6 bases remained unmatched. Germline lookup yields CDR1 LNHDA and CDR2 SQIVND (reference sequence). The CDR3 has 13 amino acids. The CDR3 loop is CASSRDDRGEQYF. DNA for the CDR3: TGTGCCAGTAGTCGAGATGACAGGGGCGAGCAGTACTTC.

About this clonotype itself: A far larger clone is off by one base, so a read error is likely. This chain links TRBV6-6 with TRBJ1-2, with 7 bases fitting TRBD1. The junction had 10 bases not matched to a gene; V was cut back by 8 bases and J by 7 bases. This CDR3 contains 13 residues. Germline V gives CDR1 MNHNY, CDR2 SVGAGI (reference sequence). CDR3 nucleotides: TGTGCCAGCGGGAGACAGGGATACGGTGGCTACACCTTC. Protein product: CASGRQGYGGYTF.